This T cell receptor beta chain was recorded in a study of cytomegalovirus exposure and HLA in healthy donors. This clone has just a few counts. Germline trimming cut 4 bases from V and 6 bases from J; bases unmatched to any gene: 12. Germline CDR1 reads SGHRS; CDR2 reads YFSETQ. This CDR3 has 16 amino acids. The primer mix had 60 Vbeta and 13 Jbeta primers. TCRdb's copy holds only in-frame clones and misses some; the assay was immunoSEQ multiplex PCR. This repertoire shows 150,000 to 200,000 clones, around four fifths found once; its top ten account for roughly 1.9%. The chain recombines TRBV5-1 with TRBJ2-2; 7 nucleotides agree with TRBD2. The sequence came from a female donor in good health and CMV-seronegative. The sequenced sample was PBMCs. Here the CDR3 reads CASSLGLVAAPGELFF. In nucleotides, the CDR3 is TGCGCCAGCAGCCTAGGACTAGTCGCGGCCCCCGGGGAGCTGTTTTTT.